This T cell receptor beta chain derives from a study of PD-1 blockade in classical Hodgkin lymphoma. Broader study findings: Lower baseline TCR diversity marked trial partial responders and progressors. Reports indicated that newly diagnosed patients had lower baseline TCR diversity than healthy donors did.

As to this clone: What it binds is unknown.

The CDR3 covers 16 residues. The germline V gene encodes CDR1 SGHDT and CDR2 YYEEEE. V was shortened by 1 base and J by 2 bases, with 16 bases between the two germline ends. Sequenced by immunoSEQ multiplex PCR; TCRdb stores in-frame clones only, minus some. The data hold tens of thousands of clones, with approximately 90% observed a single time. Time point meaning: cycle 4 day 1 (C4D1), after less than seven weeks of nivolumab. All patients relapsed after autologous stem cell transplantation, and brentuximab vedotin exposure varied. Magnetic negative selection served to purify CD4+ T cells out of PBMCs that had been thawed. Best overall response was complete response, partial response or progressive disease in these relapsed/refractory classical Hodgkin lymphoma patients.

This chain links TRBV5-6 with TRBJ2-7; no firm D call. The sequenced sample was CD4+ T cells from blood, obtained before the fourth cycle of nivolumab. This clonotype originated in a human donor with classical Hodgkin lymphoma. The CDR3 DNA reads TGTGCCAGCAGCTTGTTTTTCATGGGCCATACCTACGAGCAGTACTTC. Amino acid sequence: CASSLFFMGHTYEQYF.